The 21 T cell receptor beta chains reported below all come from one sample, sequenced in a study of identical twins. TCRdb independently ran MiXCR on the 5' RACE reads; one entry per CDR3 protein. The table has just over 500,000 distinct CDR3 sequences, approximately 22% seen once; the top ten hold 0.91%. In addition, the sample was reused for a study of T cells expressing NK-cell markers.

What was sequenced was CD4+ T cells sorted from blood. The source of these receptors is a woman under 30 in good health.

This clonotype was detected only a few times. The V and J genes are TRBV9 and TRBJ1-1; D perhaps matches TRBD1 (6 bases). Trimming shortened V by 0 bases and J by 0 bases, and 12 bases separated the two germline ends. The CDR3 has 16 residues. Looked up from germline, CDR1 is SGDLS and CDR2 is YYNGEE. The CDR3 DNA is TGTGCCAGCAGCGTAGGTTGGGGGGCCATGAACACTGAAGCTTTCTTT. Its translation: CASSVGWGAMNTEAFF.

At least ten counts were recorded for this clonotype. The chain links TRBV20-1 to TRBJ2-7; possible D gene TRBD1, 6 bases. Between the trimmed V and J ends, which lost 7 bases and 6 bases, there was a span of 25 bases. The CDR3 totals 15 residues. CDR1 and CDR2 (germline): DFQATT, SNEGSKA (reference sequence). The CDR3: CSVRYTGTPSGEQYF. The CDR3 nucleotides are TGCAGTGTCCGCTATACCGGGACACCGTCTGGCGAGCAGTACTTC.

The chain carries TRBV5-1 and TRBJ2-3; D is unclear. Trimming cost V 0 bases and J 4 bases, with 9 bases left between them. The CDR3 consists of 14 residues. Germline V gene data show CDR1 as SGHRS and CDR2 as YFSETQ. CDR3 sequence reads: CASSLASVSDTQYF. The DNA for the CDR3 is TGCGCCAGCAGCTTGGCTTCTGTTTCAGATACGCAGTATTTT.

The chain's CDR3 is CAWSVTGSYEQYF. CDR3 sequence (DNA): TGTGCCTGGAGTGTTACAGGGTCCTACGAGCAGTACTTC. V usage is TRBV30 and J usage is TRBJ2-7; perhaps TRBD1 as D (6 bases). CDR3 size: 13 residues. Trimming left V 0 bases short and J 1 base short, with 7 bases between. Germline assignment: CDR1 GTSNPN and CDR2 SVGIG (reference sequence).

The CDR3 region has the DNA TGTGCCAGCTCACCAATGGTTAACACCGGGGAGCTGTTTTTT. This codes for CASSPMVNTGELFF. This chain links TRBV18 with TRBJ2-2; no reliable D call. Germline CDR1 is KGHSH and CDR2 is LQKENI. The CDR3 loop spans 14 amino acids. V lost 2 bases and J lost 2, with 6 bases in between.

The V and J genes are TRBV15 and TRBJ2-3; no definite D call. CDR3 length equals 16 residues. The germline CDR1 and CDR2 sequences are LNHNV and YYDKDF (reference sequence). Trimming removed 4 bases at V and 6 bases at J, with 20 bases between. The CDR3 DNA sequence: TGTGCCACCAGCACAGCTACCTTAGTAGTGGCGGATACGCAGTATTTT. Translated, it gives CATSTATLVVADTQYF.

The chain combines TRBV4-3 with TRBJ2-5; TRBD1 matches 7 bases. After removal of 1 base from V and 6 bases from J, the junction contained 5 bases not matched to a gene. Germline CDR1 reads LGHNA; CDR2 reads YSLEER. The CDR3 has 14 amino acids. The CDR3, as DNA: TGCGCCAGCAGCCAAGTCAGGGGGATGCAGACCCAGTACTTC. Translation: CASSQVRGMQTQYF.

This sequence joins TRBV23-1 and TRBJ1-3; the D is unclear. TRBV23-1 is an open reading frame whose function is uncertain. The CDR3 sequence is 17 residues long. V lost 0 bases to trimming and J lost 0 bases, with 12 bases between them. The CDR3 DNA reads TGCGCCAGCAGTCAATCCGGAGTCGTTCACTCTGGAAACACCATATATTTT. Amino acids: CASSQSGVVHSGNTIYF.

This clonotype was observed a few times. The chain is built from TRBV20-1 and TRBJ2-5; D is unclear. The CDR3 contains 12 residues. Trimming took off 3 bases at V and 1 base at J, with 6 bases between the two ends. CDR1 and CDR2 (germline): DFQATT, SNEGSKA (reference sequence). As DNA, the CDR3 is TGCAGTGCTAGGCTATCCCAAGAGACCCAGTACTTC. Amino acid sequence: CSARLSQETQYF.

J is TRBJ2-7 and V is TRBV4-3; D gene ambiguous. Between the trimmed V and J ends, which lost 0 bases and 4 bases, there was a span of 7 bases. The CDR3 covers 13 residues. The germline CDR1 and CDR2 sequences are LGHNA and YSLEER. CDR3 loop: CASSQEDRYEQYF. In DNA form, the CDR3 reads TGCGCCAGCAGCCAAGAAGACCGGTACGAGCAGTACTTC.

The V call is TRBV20-1, the J call TRBJ1-2; 9 nucleotides align to TRBD1. V trimming: 4 bases; J trimming: 4 bases; junction bases outside the gene matches: 1. The CDR3 extends over 12 amino acids. Germline V gene data show CDR1 as DFQATT and CDR2 as SNEGSKA (reference sequence). The DNA for the CDR3 is TGCAGTGCTAAGACAGGGGGCTATGGCTACACCTTC. Translated: CSAKTGGYGYTF.

The chain recombines TRBV2 with TRBJ1-2; 9 bases match TRBD1. The V segment lost 6 bases and the J segment 3 bases; nucleotides outside the gene matches: 8. CDR1 SNHLY and CDR2 FYNNEI come from the germline V gene. CDR3 length equals 15 residues. This CDR3 reads CASRVTGGYDYGYTF. The CDR3 coding sequence is TGTGCCAGCAGGGTTACAGGGGGCTACGACTATGGCTACACCTTC.

Here the CDR3 DNA reads TGTGCCAGCAGCTTCAGCGGGACTAGCAGTGGCGAGCAGTACTTC. This translates into CASSFSGTSSGEQYF. V is TRBV7-2 and J is TRBJ2-7, with TRBD2 matching over 9 bases. CDR1 is SGHTA and CDR2 is FQGNSA in the germline V gene. Losses at the gene ends were 3 bases for V and 6 bases for J; bases not matched to a gene: 9. There are 15 residues in the CDR3.

This rearrangement joins TRBV27 to TRBJ2-2, with 10 bases fitting TRBD2. The junction had 9 bases not matched to a gene; V was cut back by 4 bases and J by 7 bases. The germline CDR1 and CDR2 sequences are MNHEY and SMNVEV (reference sequence). The CDR3 contains 16 residues. The CDR3 DNA follows: TGTGCCAGCAGTTCACGGACTAGCGGCAACGTCGGGGAGCTGTTTTTT. Translating it yields CASSSRTSGNVGELFF.

The genes are TRBV5-1 and TRBJ2-1; 8 bases agree with TRBD2. Germline V gene sequence: CDR1 SGHRS, CDR2 YFSETQ. This CDR3 has 17 amino acids. The trim removed 4 bases at V and 6 bases at J, leaving 15 bases unmatched. CDR3 nucleotides: TGCGCCAGCAGCCGATTCGTGAAGCGGGGGTGCGGCAATGAGCAGTTCTTC. Encoded protein: CASSRFVKRGCGNEQFF.

This clonotype showed up just a few times. The genes are TRBV10-3 and TRBJ1-3, with D hard to call. Germline-derived CDR1 and CDR2 are ENHRY and SYGVKD. This CDR3 has 11 amino acids. V was shortened by 4 bases and J by 4 bases, with 2 bases between the two germline ends. The CDR3 protein is CAISVGNTIYF. The CDR3 DNA reads TGTGCCATCAGTGTGGGAAACACCATATATTTT.

CDR3 coding DNA: TGCAGCGTTGCCAGGGGGAATGAGCAGTTCTTC. The encoded protein is CSVARGNEQFF. This chain links TRBV29-1 with TRBJ2-1; 7 bases are a match to TRBD1. Germline lookup yields CDR1 SQVTM and CDR2 ANQGSEA. V lost 4 bases, J lost 7 bases, and 1 base stayed unmatched. This CDR3 region has 11 residues.

This chain connects TRBV6-2 or TRBV6-3 to TRBJ2-6, with unresolved D. The CDR3 sequence is 15 residues long. The V end lost 6 bases, the J end lost 1 base, and 10 bases lay between the germline ends. The germline CDR1 and CDR2 sequences are MNHEY and SVGEGT. The CDR3 sequence is CASRVMMSGANVLTF. The CDR3 coding sequence is TGTGCCAGCAGAGTCATGATGTCTGGGGCCAACGTCCTGACTTTC.

The chain has TRBV10-2 and TRBJ1-1; possibly TRBD1 for D (5 bases). Looked up from germline, CDR1 is WSHSY and CDR2 is SAAADI. The CDR3 is 14 amino acids. The V and J ends lost 6 bases and 4 bases respectively, with 15 bases between them. CDR3 residues: CASSTRVGGTEAFF. DNA of the CDR3: TGCGCCAGCAGCACGAGGGTCGGGGGCACTGAAGCTTTCTTT.

In DNA, the CDR3 is TGTGCCAGCAGCCCCCCGGGACTAGTTCTCCAAGAGACCCAGTACTTC. Translating it yields CASSPPGLVLQETQYF. The chain has TRBV7-2 and TRBJ2-5; 8 nucleotides align to TRBD2. Trimming at V came to 5 bases and at J to 1 base, leaving 9 bases not matched to a gene. Germline lookup yields CDR1 SGHTA and CDR2 FQGNSA. CDR3 length equals 16 residues.

This clonotype came up a few times. V is TRBV7-2 and J is TRBJ1-2; D not certain. V lost 2 bases to trimming and J lost 2 bases, with 12 bases between them. The CDR3 is 15 residues long. Germline V gene sequence: CDR1 SGHTA, CDR2 FQGNSA. The CDR3, as DNA: TGTGCCAGCAGCTTATTGTCCGTACTGAACTATGGCTACACCTTC. This sequence encodes CASSLLSVLNYGYTF.